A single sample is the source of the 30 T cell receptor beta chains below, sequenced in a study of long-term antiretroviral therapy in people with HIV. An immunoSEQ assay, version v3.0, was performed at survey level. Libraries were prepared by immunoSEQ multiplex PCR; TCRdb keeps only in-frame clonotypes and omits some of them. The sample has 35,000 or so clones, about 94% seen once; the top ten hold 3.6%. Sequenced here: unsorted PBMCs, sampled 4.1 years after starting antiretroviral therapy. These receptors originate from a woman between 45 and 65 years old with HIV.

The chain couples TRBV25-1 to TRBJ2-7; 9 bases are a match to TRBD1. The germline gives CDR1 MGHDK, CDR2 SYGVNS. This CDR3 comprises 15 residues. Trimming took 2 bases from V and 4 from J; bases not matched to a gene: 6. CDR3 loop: CASSEPGQGLYEQYF. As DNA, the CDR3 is TGTGCCAGCAGTGAACCGGGACAGGGTTTATACGAGCAGTACTTC.

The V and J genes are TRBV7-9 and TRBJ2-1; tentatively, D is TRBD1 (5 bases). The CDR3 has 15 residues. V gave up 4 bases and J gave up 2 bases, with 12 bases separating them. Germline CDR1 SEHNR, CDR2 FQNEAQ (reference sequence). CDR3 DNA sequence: TGTGCCAGCAGCTCTAGGAAGGGGCCCTACAATGAGCAGTTCTTC. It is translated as CASSSRKGPYNEQFF.

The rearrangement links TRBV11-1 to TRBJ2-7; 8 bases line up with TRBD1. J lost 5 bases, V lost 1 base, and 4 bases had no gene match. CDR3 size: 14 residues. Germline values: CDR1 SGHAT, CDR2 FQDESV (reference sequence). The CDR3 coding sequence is TGTGCCAGCAGCTTAGGGACAGGGCCAAACGAGCAGTACTTC. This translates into CASSLGTGPNEQYF.

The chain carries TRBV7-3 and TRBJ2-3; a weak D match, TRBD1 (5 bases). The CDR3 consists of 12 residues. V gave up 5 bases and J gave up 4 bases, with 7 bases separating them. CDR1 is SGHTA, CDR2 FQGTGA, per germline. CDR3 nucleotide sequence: TGTGCCAGCAGCCTAGGGGCAGATACGCAGTATTTT. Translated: CASSLGADTQYF.

The CDR3 DNA reads as TGCGCCAGCAGCTCCCTACCGAGGATTCAGGACGAGCAGTACTTC. Protein: CASSSLPRIQDEQYF. The V call is TRBV5-1, the J call TRBJ2-7; D remains ambiguous. This CDR3 contains 15 residues. Germline values: CDR1 SGHRS, CDR2 YFSETQ. Trimming left V 3 bases short and J 5 bases short, with 18 bases between.

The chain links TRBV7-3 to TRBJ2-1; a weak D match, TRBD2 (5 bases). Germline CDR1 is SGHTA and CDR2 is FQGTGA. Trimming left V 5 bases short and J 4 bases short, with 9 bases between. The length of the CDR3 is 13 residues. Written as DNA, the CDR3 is TGTGCCAGCAGCCGGGGTATATACAATGAGCAGTTCTTC. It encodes CASSRGIYNEQFF.

CDR3 DNA: TGTGCCAGCGGGGGCTCTGGAAACACCATATATTTT. Amino acid sequence: CASGGSGNTIYF. This chain joins TRBV9 and TRBJ1-3, with a weak D call TRBD1 (5 bases). The V end lost 7 bases, the J end lost 0 bases, and 5 bases lay between the germline ends. The CDR3 loop spans 12 amino acids. CDR1 and CDR2 (germline): SGDLS, YYNGEE. Full variable domain (outside the CDR3, taken from reference TRBV9 and TRBJ1-3): DSGVTQTPKHLITATGQRVTLRCSPRSGDLSVYWYQQSLDQGLQFLIQYYNGEERAKGNILERFSAQQFPDLHSELNLSSLELGDSALYFCASGGSGNTIYFGEGSWLTVV.

The CDR3 DNA reads as TGCGCCAGCAGCCCTTCGGGGTTCGGCGGGAGGAATGAGCAGTTCTTC. It codes for CASSPSGFGGRNEQFF. The rearrangement links TRBV4-3 to TRBJ2-1, with 8 nucleotides matching TRBD2. Germline lookup yields CDR1 LGHNA and CDR2 YSLEER. The junction had 12 bases not matched to a gene; V was cut back by 4 bases and J by 7 bases. The CDR3 is 16 amino acids.

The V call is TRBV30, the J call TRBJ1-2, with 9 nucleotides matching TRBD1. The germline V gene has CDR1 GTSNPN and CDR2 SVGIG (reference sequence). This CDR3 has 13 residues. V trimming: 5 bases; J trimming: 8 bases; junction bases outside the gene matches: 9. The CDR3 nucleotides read TGTGCCTGGGGGGAGGACAGGGGCGGCGGCTACACCTTC. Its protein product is CAWGEDRGGGYTF.

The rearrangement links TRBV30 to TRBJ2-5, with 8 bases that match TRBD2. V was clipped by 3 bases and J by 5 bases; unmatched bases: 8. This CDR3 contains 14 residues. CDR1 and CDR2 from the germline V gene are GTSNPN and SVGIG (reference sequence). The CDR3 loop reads CAWSLGGGYETQYF. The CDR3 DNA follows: TGTGCCTGGAGCCTCGGCGGGGGGTATGAGACCCAGTACTTC.

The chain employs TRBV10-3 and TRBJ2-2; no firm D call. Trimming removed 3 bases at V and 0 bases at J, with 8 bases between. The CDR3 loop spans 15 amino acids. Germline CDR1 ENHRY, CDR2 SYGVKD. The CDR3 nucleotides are TGTGCCATCAGTGAAGGCATCGCGAACACCGGGGAGCTGTTTTTT. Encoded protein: CAISEGIANTGELFF.

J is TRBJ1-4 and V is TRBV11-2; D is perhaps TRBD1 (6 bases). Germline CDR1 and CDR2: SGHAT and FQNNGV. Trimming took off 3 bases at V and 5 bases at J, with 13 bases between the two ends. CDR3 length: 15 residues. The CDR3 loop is CASSLTGHPNEKLFF. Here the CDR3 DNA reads TGTGCCAGCAGCTTGACAGGACACCCGAATGAAAAACTGTTTTTT.

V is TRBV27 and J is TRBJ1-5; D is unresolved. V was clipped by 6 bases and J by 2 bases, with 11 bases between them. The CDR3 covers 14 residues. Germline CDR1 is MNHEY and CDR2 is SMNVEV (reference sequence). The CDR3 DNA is TGTGCCAGCAGCGAAATTGGGGGCAATCAGCCCCAGCATTTT. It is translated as CASSEIGGNQPQHF.

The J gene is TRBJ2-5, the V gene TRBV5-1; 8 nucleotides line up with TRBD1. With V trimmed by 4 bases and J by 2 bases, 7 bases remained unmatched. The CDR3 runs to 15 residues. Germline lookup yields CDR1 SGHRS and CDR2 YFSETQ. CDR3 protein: CASSPTRGLQETQYF. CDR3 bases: TGCGCCAGCAGCCCGACCAGGGGGCTACAAGAGACCCAGTACTTC.

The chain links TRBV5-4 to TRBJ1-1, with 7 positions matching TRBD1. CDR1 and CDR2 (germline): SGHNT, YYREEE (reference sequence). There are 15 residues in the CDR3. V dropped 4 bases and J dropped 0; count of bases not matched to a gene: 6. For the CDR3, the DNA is TGTGCCAGCAGCCCGACGGGACAGCTGAACACTGAAGCTTTCTTT. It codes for CASSPTGQLNTEAFF. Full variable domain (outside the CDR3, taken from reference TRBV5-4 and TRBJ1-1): ETGVTQSPTHLIKTRGQQVTLRCSSQSGHNTVSWYQQALGQGPQFIFQYYREEENGRGNFPPRFSGLQFPNYSSELNVNALELDDSALYLCASSPTGQLNTEAFFGQGTRLTVV.

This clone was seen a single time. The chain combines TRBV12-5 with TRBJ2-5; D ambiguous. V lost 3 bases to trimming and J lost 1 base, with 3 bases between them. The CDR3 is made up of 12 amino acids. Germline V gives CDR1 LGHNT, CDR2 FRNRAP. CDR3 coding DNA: TGTGCTAGTGGTTTACTCCAAGAGACCCAGTACTTC. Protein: CASGLLQETQYF.

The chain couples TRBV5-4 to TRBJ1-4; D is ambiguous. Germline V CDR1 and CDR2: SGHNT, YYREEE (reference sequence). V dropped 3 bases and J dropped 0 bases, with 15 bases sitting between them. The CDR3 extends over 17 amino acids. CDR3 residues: CASSSGGLPATNEKLFF. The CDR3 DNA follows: TGTGCCAGCAGCTCCGGCGGGCTGCCAGCAACTAATGAAAAACTGTTTTTT.

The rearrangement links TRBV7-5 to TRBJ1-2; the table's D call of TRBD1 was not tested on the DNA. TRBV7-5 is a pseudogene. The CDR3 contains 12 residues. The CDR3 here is CASSRQGYGYTF. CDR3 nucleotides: TGTGCCAGCAGCAGACAGGGGTATGGCTACACCTTC.

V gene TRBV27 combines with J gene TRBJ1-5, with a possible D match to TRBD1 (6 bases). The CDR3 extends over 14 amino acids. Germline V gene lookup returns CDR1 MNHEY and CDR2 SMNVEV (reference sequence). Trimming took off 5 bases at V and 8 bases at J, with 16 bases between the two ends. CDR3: CASSSWTDSEPQHF. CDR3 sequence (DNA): TGTGCCAGCAGTAGTTGGACAGACTCGGAGCCCCAGCATTTT.

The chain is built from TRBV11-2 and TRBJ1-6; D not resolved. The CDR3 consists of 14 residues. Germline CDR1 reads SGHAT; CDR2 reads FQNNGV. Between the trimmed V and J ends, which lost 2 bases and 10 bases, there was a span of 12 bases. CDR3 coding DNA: TGTGCCAGCAGCTTACCCGGCGGGTCATCACCCCTCCACTTT. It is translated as CASSLPGGSSPLHF.

The CDR3, as DNA: TGTGCCAGCAGCTTAACAGGGAGTCCTTTCTTT. Protein: CASSLTGSPFF. The chain recombines TRBV5-8 with TRBJ1-1; D might be TRBD1 (6 bases). The V end lost 2 bases, the J end lost 12 bases, and 11 bases lay between the germline ends. The CDR3 runs to 11 residues. Germline V CDR1 and CDR2: SGHTS, YDEGEE.

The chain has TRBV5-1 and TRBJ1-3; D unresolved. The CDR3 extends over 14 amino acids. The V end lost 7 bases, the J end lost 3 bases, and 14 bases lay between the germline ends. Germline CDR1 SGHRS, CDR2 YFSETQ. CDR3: CASGNGGDGNTIYF. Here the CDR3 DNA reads TGCGCCAGCGGGAACGGCGGGGATGGAAACACCATATATTTT. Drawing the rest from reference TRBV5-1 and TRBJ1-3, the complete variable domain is KAGVTQTPRYLIKTRGQQVTLSCSPISGHRSVSWYQQTPGQGLQFLFEYFSETQRNKGNFPGRFSGRQFSNSRSEMNVSTLELGDSALYLCASGNGGDGNTIYFGEGSWLTVV.

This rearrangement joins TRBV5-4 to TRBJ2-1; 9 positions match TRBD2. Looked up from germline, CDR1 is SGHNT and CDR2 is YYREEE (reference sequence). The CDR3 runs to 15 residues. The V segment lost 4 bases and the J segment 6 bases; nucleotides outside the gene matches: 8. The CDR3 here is CASSVLTSGGNEQFF. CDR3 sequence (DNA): TGTGCCAGCAGCGTCCTGACTAGCGGTGGCAATGAGCAGTTCTTC.

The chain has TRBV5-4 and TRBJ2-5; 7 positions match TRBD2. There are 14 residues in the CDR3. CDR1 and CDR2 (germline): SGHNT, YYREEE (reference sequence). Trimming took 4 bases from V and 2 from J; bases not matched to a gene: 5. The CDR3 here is CASSRRGFQETQYF. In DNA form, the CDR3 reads TGTGCCAGCAGCAGGCGGGGGTTTCAAGAGACCCAGTACTTC.

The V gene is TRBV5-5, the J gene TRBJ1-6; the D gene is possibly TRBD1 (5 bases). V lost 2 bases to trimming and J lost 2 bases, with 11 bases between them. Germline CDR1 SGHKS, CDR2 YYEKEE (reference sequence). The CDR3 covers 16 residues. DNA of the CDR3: TGTGCCAGCAGCTTATCGCGGGGGACCTATAATTCACCCCTCCACTTT. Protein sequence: CASSLSRGTYNSPLHF.

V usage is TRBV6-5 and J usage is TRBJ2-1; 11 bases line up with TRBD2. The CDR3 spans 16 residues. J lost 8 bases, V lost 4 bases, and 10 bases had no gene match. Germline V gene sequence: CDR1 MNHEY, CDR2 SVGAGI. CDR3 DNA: TGTGCCAGCAGTTCTAGCGGGGGGTCGGGTTGGGATGAGCAGTTCTTC. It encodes CASSSSGGSGWDEQFF.

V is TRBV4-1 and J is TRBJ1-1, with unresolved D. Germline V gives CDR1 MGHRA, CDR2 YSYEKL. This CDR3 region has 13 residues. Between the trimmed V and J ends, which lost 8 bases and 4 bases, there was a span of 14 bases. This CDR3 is CASRLGIATEAFF. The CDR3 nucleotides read TGCGCCAGCCGCCTGGGTATAGCCACTGAAGCTTTCTTT.

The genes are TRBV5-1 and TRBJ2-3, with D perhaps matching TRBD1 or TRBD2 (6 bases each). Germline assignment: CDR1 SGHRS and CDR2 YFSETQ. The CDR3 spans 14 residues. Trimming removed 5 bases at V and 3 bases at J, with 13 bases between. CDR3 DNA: TGCGCCAGCAGTAGGGGGGCCCGTACAGATACGCAGTATTTT. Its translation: CASSRGARTDTQYF.

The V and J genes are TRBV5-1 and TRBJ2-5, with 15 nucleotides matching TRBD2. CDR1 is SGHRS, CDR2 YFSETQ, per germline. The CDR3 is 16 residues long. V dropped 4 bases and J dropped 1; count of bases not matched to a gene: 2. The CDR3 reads CASSPGLAGGQETQYF. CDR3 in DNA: TGCGCCAGCAGCCCGGGACTAGCGGGGGGCCAAGAGACCCAGTACTTC. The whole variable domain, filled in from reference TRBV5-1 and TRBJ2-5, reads KAGVTQTPRYLIKTRGQQVTLSCSPISGHRSVSWYQQTPGQGLQFLFEYFSETQRNKGNFPGRFSGRQFSNSRSEMNVSTLELGDSALYLCASSPGLAGGQETQYFGPGTRLLVL.

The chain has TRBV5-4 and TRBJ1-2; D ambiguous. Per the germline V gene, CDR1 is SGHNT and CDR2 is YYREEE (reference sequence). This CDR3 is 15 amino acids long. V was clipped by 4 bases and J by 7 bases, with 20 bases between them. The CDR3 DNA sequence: TGTGCCAGCAGCCTTGGAGGCATACGTATGGGTGGCTACACCTTC. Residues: CASSLGGIRMGGYTF.